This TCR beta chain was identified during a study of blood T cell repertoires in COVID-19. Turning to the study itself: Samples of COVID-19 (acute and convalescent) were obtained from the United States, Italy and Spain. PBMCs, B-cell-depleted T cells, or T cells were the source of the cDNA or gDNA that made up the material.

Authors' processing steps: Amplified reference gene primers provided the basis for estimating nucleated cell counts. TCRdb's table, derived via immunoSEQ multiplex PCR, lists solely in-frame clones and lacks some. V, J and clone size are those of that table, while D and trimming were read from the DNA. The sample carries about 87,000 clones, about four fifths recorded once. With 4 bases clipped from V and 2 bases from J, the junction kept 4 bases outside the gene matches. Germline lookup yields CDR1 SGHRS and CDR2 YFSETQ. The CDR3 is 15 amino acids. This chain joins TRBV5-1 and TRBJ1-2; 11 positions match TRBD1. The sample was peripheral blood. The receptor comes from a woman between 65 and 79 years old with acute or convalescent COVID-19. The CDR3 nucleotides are TGCGCCAGCAGCGGACGGGACAGGGGGAACTATGGCTACACCTTC. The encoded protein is CASSGRDRGNYGYTF.